This T cell receptor (beta chain) was captured by sequencing in a study of immune heterogeneity within non-small cell lung tumors. Study overall: Classification of the tumors gave a few squamous cell carcinomas, around 9 non-squamous carcinomas and 1 not otherwise specified. Overall study findings and caveats: Each patient's tumor sites shared recurring identical dominant CDR3 beta clonotypes, and individual sites also carried their own high-frequency clones. Higher local tumor mutational burden went with moderately higher local T-cell clonality, R about 0.36.

J was trimmed by 2 bases and V by 2 bases; bases with no gene match: 3. Germline values: CDR1 SGHDN, CDR2 FVKESK. The CDR3 consists of 15 residues. In the case of this clonotype: The antigen is unknown.

As template, the study used bulk tumor genomic DNA at 600 ng per sample. Biopsies that were spaced far apart were taken, several per primary tumor, during surgery. Their non-small cell lung cancer was newly diagnosed and untreated, and the patients underwent curative surgery. The study drew donors from newly diagnosed non-small cell lung cancer patients having surgery with curative intent. A multiplex PCR containing 32 V primers and 13 J primers was used to amplify TCR beta CDR3. Using its own MiXCR run on the multiplex PCR reads, TCRdb lists one record per CDR3 protein. This sample has about 15,000 distinct CDR3 sequences, with around 28% found just once.

Material: lung tumor tissue. This clonotype was obtained from a man aged 35 to 55 with non-small cell lung cancer. The V gene is TRBV14, the J gene TRBJ2-1; 7 bases agree with TRBD2. CDR3 protein: CASSQLSGAYNEQFF. The CDR3 region has the DNA TGTGCCAGCAGCCAACTAAGCGGGGCCTACAATGAGCAGTTCTTC.